This note documents a single T cell receptor beta chain sequence. Its target antigen remains unknown. No base quality values were provided; no much bigger clone lies one nucleotide off. Libraries were built with the immunoSEQ multiplex PCR assay. TCRdb's version of the immuneACCESS table is confined to in-frame rearrangements and falls short of the full clone set. An unresolved V gene accounts for under half of the shortfall where checked; the remainder is of unknown origin. The sample includes some 90,000 clones, with around 86% observed a single time. The ten top clones hold more than 2% of the sample. The study tested focal radiation therapy combined with CTLA-4 blockade (ipilimumab) in patients with chemo-refractory metastatic non-small-cell lung cancer. The germline V gene gives CDR1 as SGDLS and CDR2 as YYNGEE. Ends trimmed: V by 0 bases, J by 0 bases; bases unmatched to a gene: 4. The CDR3 starts with the cysteine, ends with the phenylalanine, and has 17 residues. Kept here is only the CDR3 DNA, which spans 51 bases and is read in frame from base 1.

The data were obtained in a study of radiotherapy plus CTLA-4 blockade in lung cancer (dated by TCRdb to 2016 to 2019). The study in broad terms: Objective responses were observed in 15% to 20% of enrolled patients, and disease control was achieved in 25% to 40%. The research as a whole found: After treatment with radiotherapy and ipilimumab, TCR clones that originated in tumors expanded in peripheral blood. Increased serum interferon-beta after radiation, together with early dynamic changes in blood T cell clones, were reported to be the strongest predictors of response.

Sequenced here: peripheral blood, sampled from a patient treated with radiotherapy plus ipilimumab. The rearranged segments are TRBV9 and TRBJ1-4, with 8 junctional bases fitting TRBD1. The receptor comes from a human donor with non-small cell lung cancer who had a partial response to radiotherapy plus ipilimumab. DNA sequence: TGTGCCAGCAGCGTAGGGCCGGGACAGGCAACTAATGAAAAACTGTTTTTT. This gives the protein CASSVGPGQATNEKLFF. With the portions outside the CDR3 filled from the reference TRBV9 and TRBJ1-4 genes, the complete variable region becomes DSGVTQTPKHLITATGQRVTLRCSPRSGDLSVYWYQQSLDQGLQFLIQYYNGEERAKGNILERFSAQQFPDLHSELNLSSLELGDSALYFCASSVGPGQATNEKLFFGSGTQLSVL.